One sample yielded the 30 T cell receptor beta chains listed below, sequenced in a study of OX40 agonist ivuxolimab in advanced cancers. Method: immunoSEQ multiplex PCR; TCRdb's copy keeps in-frame clones and lacks some. Seen here are 80,000 or so clones, around nine tenths observed once, and the top ten hold about 0.61%. This material consisted of CD4+ or CD8+ T cells sorted from blood, taken in a trial of the OX40 agonist ivuxolimab. Every receptor here comes from an adult with an advanced solid tumor such as melanoma, head and neck, liver or kidney cancer.

V gene TRBV4-1 combines with J gene TRBJ2-7; 7 nucleotides line up with TRBD1. V shed 4 bases, J shed 0 bases, and the junction held 15 bases outside the gene matches. The CDR3 loop spans 18 amino acids. Per the germline V gene, CDR1 is MGHRA and CDR2 is YSYEKL. The CDR3 DNA is TGCGCCAGCAGCCTCATGTGGGGGACAGCTTTAATCTCCTACGAGCAGTACTTC. It translates to CASSLMWGTALISYEQYF.

For the CDR3, the DNA is TGCGCCAGCAGCTTGGCGATCAGGGGGGGCTATGGCTACACCTTC. Its translation is CASSLAIRGGYGYTF. The chain joins TRBV5-1 to TRBJ1-2; 7 bases agree with TRBD1. The CDR3 spans 15 residues. The V gene's germline CDR1 is SGHRS and CDR2 YFSETQ. The junction had 6 bases not matched to a gene; V was cut back by 0 bases and J by 4 bases.

This clone appeared once. The chain couples TRBV27 to TRBJ1-6; 7 nucleotides align to TRBD1. Losses at the gene ends were 2 bases for V and 3 bases for J; bases not matched to a gene: 1. The CDR3 has 15 residues. Germline V gives CDR1 MNHEY, CDR2 SMNVEV (reference sequence). The CDR3 reads CASSLTGDYNSPLHF. The CDR3 DNA reads as TGTGCCAGCAGTTTAACAGGGGACTATAATTCACCCCTCCACTTT.

The CDR3, as DNA: TGTGCCAGCAGACTCCTATGGTGGTACACCTTC. The encoded protein is CASRLLWWYTF. The chain has TRBV6-4 and TRBJ1-2; D not resolved. V lost 6 bases and J lost 11, with 13 bases in between. Germline values: CDR1 MRHNA, CDR2 SNTAGT. The CDR3 is made up of 11 amino acids.

The chain combines TRBV27 with TRBJ2-6; D is uncertain. Germline lookup yields CDR1 MNHEY and CDR2 SMNVEV (reference sequence). Trimming pared 7 bases from V and 0 bases from J, leaving 10 bases between. The CDR3 consists of 15 residues. The DNA of the CDR3 is TGTGCCAGCAAATCGGCGAGCTCTGGGGCCAACGTCCTGACTTTC. Its translation: CASKSASSGANVLTF.

The CDR3 DNA is TGTGCCAGCAGTGAGAGGCAGGGTTGGGGAAATGAAAAACTGTTTTTT. Translated, it gives CASSERQGWGNEKLFF. The rearrangement joins TRBV6-1 to TRBJ1-4, with a weak D call TRBD1 (5 bases). This CDR3 has 16 residues. Between the trimmed V and J ends, which lost 3 bases and 5 bases, there was a span of 16 bases. The germline V gene has CDR1 MNHNS and CDR2 SASEGT.

The chain recombines TRBV5-6 with TRBJ2-7; the D gene is possibly TRBD1 (5 bases). The CDR3 has 14 amino acids. Germline lookup yields CDR1 SGHDT and CDR2 YYEEEE. Trimming took 0 bases from V and 3 from J, leaving 10 bases between them. The DNA for the CDR3 is TGTGCCAGCAGCTTGGGACAGTGGGGCTACGAGCAGTACTTC. Translated, it gives CASSLGQWGYEQYF.

The chain recombines TRBV5-1 with TRBJ2-7; 7 bases fit TRBD2. Germline CDR1 reads SGHRS; CDR2 reads YFSETQ. This CDR3 is built from 16 residues. Trimming cost V 4 bases and J 2 bases; bases outside gene matches: 12. CDR3 coding DNA: TGCGCCAGCAGCCTGGGGGGGGACTCACACCCCTACGAGCAGTACTTC. Protein product: CASSLGGDSHPYEQYF.

The chain uses TRBV11-2 and TRBJ2-1, with D possibly matching TRBD2 (7 bases). V was shortened by 0 bases and J by 5 bases, with 11 bases between the two germline ends. This CDR3 comprises 15 residues. Germline V lookup: CDR1 SGHAT, CDR2 FQNNGV. CDR3 sequence (DNA): TGTGCCAGCAGCTTAGAGCGGGGGCCTCACAATGAGCAGTTCTTC. Translating gives CASSLERGPHNEQFF. The complete variable domain, with remaining parts taken from reference TRBV11-2 and TRBJ2-1, reads EAGVAQSPRYKIIEKRQSVAFWCNPISGHATLYWYQQILGQGPKLLIQFQNNGVVDDSQLPKDRFSAERLKGVDSTLKIQPAKLEDSAVYLCASSLERGPHNEQFFGPGTRLTVL.

The table lists this clone with a count of one. The chain recombines TRBV19 with TRBJ1-2; a weak D match, TRBD1 (6 bases). The CDR3 covers 16 residues. Germline CDR1 is LNHDA and CDR2 is SQIVND (reference sequence). Between the trimmed V and J ends, which lost 0 bases and 6 bases, there was a span of 17 bases. The DNA of the CDR3 is TGTGCCAGTAGTATAGACCGCTTTACAGGGAGGGATGGCTACACCTTC. Translation gives CASSIDRFTGRDGYTF.

The count of this clone is one. V gene TRBV10-2 combines with J gene TRBJ1-5; no definite D call. Between the trimmed V and J ends, which lost 3 bases and 5 bases, there was a span of 14 bases. From germline, CDR1 is WSHSY and CDR2 SAAADI. The CDR3 totals 15 residues. As DNA, the CDR3 is TGCGCCAGCAGTGACTGGACCGTCGGGGATCAGCCCCAGCATTTT. It specifies CASSDWTVGDQPQHF.

The genes are TRBV5-6 and TRBJ1-1, with 10 bases aligning to TRBD1. V was clipped by 4 bases and J by 5 bases; unmatched bases: 8. Germline CDR1 reads SGHDT; CDR2 reads YYEEEE. The CDR3 spans 15 residues. CDR3 coding DNA: TGTGCCAGCAGCACGACAGGGGGCGGGTATACTGAAGCTTTCTTT. It translates to CASSTTGGGYTEAFF.

The V gene is TRBV7-9, the J gene TRBJ1-5; D unclear. Trimming removed 7 bases from V and 4 bases from J, with 8 bases in between. Germline lookup yields CDR1 SEHNR and CDR2 FQNEAQ (reference sequence). The CDR3 consists of 12 residues. In DNA, the CDR3 is TGTGCCAGCACCTTGTGGAATCAGCCCCAGCATTTT. Encoded protein: CASTLWNQPQHF.

The chain joins TRBV5-4 to TRBJ2-3; no definite D call. Germline assignment: CDR1 SGHNT and CDR2 YYREEE (reference sequence). The CDR3 totals 13 residues. V was clipped by 4 bases and J by 6 bases, with 12 bases between them. CDR3 loop: CASSPNSLDTQYF. As DNA, the CDR3 is TGTGCCAGCAGCCCCAATTCATTGGATACGCAGTATTTT.

The chain combines TRBV2 with TRBJ1-6, with 9 bases identical to TRBD1. Germline V CDR1 and CDR2: SNHLY, FYNNEI. This CDR3 has 19 amino acids. V lost 8 bases to trimming and J lost 4 bases; unmatched junction nucleotides: 18. The CDR3 DNA sequence: TGTGCCAGCGGGACGGGCGGACAGGGGAGCAGGCCTTATAATTCACCCCTCCACTTT. Translating it yields CASGTGGQGSRPYNSPLHF.

The chain has TRBV5-1 and TRBJ2-3, with TRBD2 identical over 7 bases. V was pared by 3 bases and J by 4 bases, with 5 bases of the junction left unmatched. CDR3 length equals 14 residues. From germline, CDR1 is SGHRS and CDR2 YFSETQ. CDR3 sequence (DNA): TGCGCCAGCAGCTCTGGACTAGTCTCAGATACGCAGTATTTT. It yields the protein CASSSGLVSDTQYF.

V usage is TRBV19 and J usage is TRBJ1-2; 9 bases agree with TRBD1. V shed 7 bases, J shed 6 bases, and the junction held 3 bases outside the gene matches. Germline CDR1 is LNHDA and CDR2 is SQIVND (reference sequence). This CDR3 contains 12 residues. CDR3 sequence reads: CASKRTGDGYTF. CDR3 coding DNA: TGTGCCAGTAAAAGGACAGGGGATGGCTACACCTTC.

The chain couples TRBV19 to TRBJ1-3; weak D call: TRBD1 (5 bases). The germline V gene has CDR1 LNHDA and CDR2 SQIVND (reference sequence). Trimming removed 1 base from V and 0 bases from J, with 10 bases in between. The CDR3 contains 16 residues. The CDR3 here is CASSIANRPSGNTIYF. CDR3 in DNA: TGTGCCAGTAGTATAGCTAACAGGCCCTCTGGAAACACCATATATTTT.

The gene calls are TRBV5-1 and TRBJ2-1; 9 bases are shared with TRBD1. The CDR3 covers 14 residues. Germline lookup yields CDR1 SGHRS and CDR2 YFSETQ. Trimming cost V 7 bases and J 6 bases; bases outside gene matches: 8. The CDR3 DNA sequence: TGCGCCAGCGGCAAACGGACAGGGGCCAATGAGCAGTTCTTC. This encodes CASGKRTGANEQFF.

This clone was seen only once. The chain links TRBV27 to TRBJ1-4; maybe TRBD1 (5 bases). The CDR3 is 18 residues long. Between the trimmed V and J ends, which lost 5 bases and 7 bases, there was a span of 26 bases. Looked up from germline, CDR1 is MNHEY and CDR2 is SMNVEV (reference sequence). CDR3 protein: CASSLIGTAARGGEKLFF. The DNA of the CDR3 is TGTGCCAGCAGTCTGATTGGAACGGCCGCGAGGGGAGGTGAAAAACTGTTTTTT.

The rearrangement links TRBV14 to TRBJ1-2, with D perhaps TRBD1 (6 bases). The CDR3 totals 12 residues. Germline values: CDR1 SGHDN, CDR2 FVKESK. Trimming cost V 8 bases and J 8 bases, with 15 bases left between them. The DNA for the CDR3 is TGTGCCAGCGCTCTGGGGGCAGGCGGCTACACCTTC. Amino acids: CASALGAGGYTF.

The CDR3 DNA sequence: TGTGCCAGCACCCTGGCAGGGGGAGCTAGCACAGATACGCAGTATTTT. Translated: CASTLAGGASTDTQYF. The V and J genes are TRBV5-4 and TRBJ2-3; 7 bases line up with TRBD1. The CDR3 totals 16 residues. Germline loops: CDR1 SGHNT, CDR2 YYREEE (reference sequence). V dropped 6 bases and J dropped 0; count of bases not matched to a gene: 10.

The chain couples TRBV18 to TRBJ2-7, with TRBD1 as a possible D gene (5 bases). Between the trimmed V and J ends, which lost 0 bases and 6 bases, there was a span of 15 bases. The germline V gene encodes CDR1 KGHSH and CDR2 LQKENI. This CDR3 has 15 residues. This CDR3 reads CASSPPVGALGEQYF. The CDR3 region has the DNA TGTGCCAGCTCACCACCGGTTGGGGCCCTCGGCGAGCAGTACTTC.

The chain employs TRBV29-1 and TRBJ2-7; D is possibly TRBD1 (6 bases). The CDR3 runs to 11 residues. Germline assignment: CDR1 SQVTM and CDR2 ANQGSEA. V lost 4 bases, J lost 3 bases, and 7 bases lay in between. This CDR3 is CSVGTDYEQYF. The CDR3 DNA reads as TGCAGCGTTGGGACAGACTACGAGCAGTACTTC.

This chain joins TRBV9 and TRBJ2-7; no firm D call. Germline values: CDR1 SGDLS, CDR2 YYNGEE. The CDR3 is 13 residues long. Between the trimmed V and J ends, which lost 4 bases and 2 bases, there was a span of 10 bases. The DNA of the CDR3 is TGTGCCAGCAGCCCCAGGCTTGCCTACGAGCAGTACTTC. Protein sequence: CASSPRLAYEQYF.

CDR3 nucleotides: TGTGCCAGCAGCCACGTTGCCGGTGGAGGCTACACCTTC. This gives the protein CASSHVAGGGYTF. The V and J genes are TRBV7-6 and TRBJ1-2, with D hard to call. The CDR3 extends over 13 amino acids. Germline CDR1 and CDR2: SGHVS and FNYEAQ. Trimming removed 5 bases from V and 8 bases from J, with 15 bases in between.

The chain couples TRBV7-3 to TRBJ1-2; 8 bases fit TRBD1. The CDR3 is 14 amino acids. Germline loops: CDR1 SGHTA, CDR2 FQGTGA. J was trimmed by 2 bases and V by 5 bases; bases with no gene match: 4. CDR3 nucleotides: TGTGCCAGCAGCCCCGGACAGGGAAACTATGGCTACACCTTC. Encoded protein: CASSPGQGNYGYTF. The full variable domain, with the rest looked up from reference TRBV7-3 and TRBJ1-2, is GAGVSQTPSNKVTEKGKYVELRCDPISGHTALYWYRQSLGQGPEFLIYFQGTGAADDSGLPNDRFFAVRPEGSVSTLKIQRTERGDSAVYLCASSPGQGNYGYTFGSGTRLTVV.

The chain links TRBV7-6 to TRBJ2-7, with a possible D match to TRBD2 (5 bases). This CDR3 region has 16 residues. Trimming took 1 base from V and 4 from J, leaving 17 bases between them. CDR1 is SGHVS and CDR2 is FNYEAQ in the germline V gene. The CDR3 region has the DNA TGTGCCAGCAGCTTAGGTCGTGGACTTTCAAATTACGAGCAGTACTTC. Protein sequence: CASSLGRGLSNYEQYF.

The chain employs TRBV18 and TRBJ2-7; maybe TRBD1 (6 bases). Trimming removed 3 bases from V and 0 bases from J, with 12 bases in between. Germline V gene data show CDR1 as KGHSH and CDR2 as LQKENI. The CDR3 spans 15 residues. CDR3 region: CASSPQDSLSYEQYF. CDR3 nucleotide sequence: TGTGCCAGCTCACCGCAGGACAGCCTCTCCTACGAGCAGTACTTC.

The V and J genes are TRBV11-2 and TRBJ2-3; TRBD2 aligns across 9 bases. CDR3 size: 16 residues. The J segment lost 4 bases and the V segment lost 4 bases, leaving 9 bases of the junction unmatched. Germline V gene lookup returns CDR1 SGHAT and CDR2 FQNNGV. CDR3 sequence (DNA): TGTGCCAGCAGCTCCCGACTAGCGGAGAAGGCAGATACGCAGTATTTT. This gives the protein CASSSRLAEKADTQYF.